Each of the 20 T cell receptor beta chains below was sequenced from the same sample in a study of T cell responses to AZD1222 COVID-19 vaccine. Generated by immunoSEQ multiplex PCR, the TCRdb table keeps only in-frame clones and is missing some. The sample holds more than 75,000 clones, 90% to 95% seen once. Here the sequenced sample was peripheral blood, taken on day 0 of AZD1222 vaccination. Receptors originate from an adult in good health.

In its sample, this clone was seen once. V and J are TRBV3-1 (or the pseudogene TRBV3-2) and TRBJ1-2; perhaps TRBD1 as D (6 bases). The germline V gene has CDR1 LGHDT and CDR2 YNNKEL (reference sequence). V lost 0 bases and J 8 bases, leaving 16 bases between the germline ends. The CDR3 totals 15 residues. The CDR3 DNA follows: TGTGCCAGCAGCCAAGACTACAGGGCAATGGGCGGCTACACCTTC. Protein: CASSQDYRAMGGYTF.

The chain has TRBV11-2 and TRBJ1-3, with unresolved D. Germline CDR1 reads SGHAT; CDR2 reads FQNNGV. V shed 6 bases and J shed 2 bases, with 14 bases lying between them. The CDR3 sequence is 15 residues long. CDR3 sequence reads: CASSSGVLAGNTIYF. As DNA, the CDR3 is TGTGCCAGCAGTTCCGGGGTACTCGCTGGAAACACCATATATTTT.

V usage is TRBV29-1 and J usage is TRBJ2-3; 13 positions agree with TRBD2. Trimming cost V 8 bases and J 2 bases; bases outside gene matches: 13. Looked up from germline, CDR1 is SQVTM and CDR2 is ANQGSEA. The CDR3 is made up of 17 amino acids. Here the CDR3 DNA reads TGCAGCCTTCAACCTGGACTAGCGGGAGTATTCACAGATACGCAGTATTTT. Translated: CSLQPGLAGVFTDTQYF.

The CDR3, as DNA: TGCGCCAGCAGCTCCTATCCGGCGGGACAGGGTCGCTACGAGCAGTACTTC. Translation gives CASSSYPAGQGRYEQYF. V and J are TRBV5-1 and TRBJ2-7, with TRBD1 matching 9 bases. Germline V gene data show CDR1 as SGHRS and CDR2 as YFSETQ. The V and J ends lost 3 bases and 3 bases, in that order; junction bases with no gene match: 13. CDR3 length equals 17 residues.

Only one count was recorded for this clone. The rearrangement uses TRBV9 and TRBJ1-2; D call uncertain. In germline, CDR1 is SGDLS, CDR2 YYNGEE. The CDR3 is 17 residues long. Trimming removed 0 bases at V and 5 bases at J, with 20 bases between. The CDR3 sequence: CASSVDPDIDTPYGYTF. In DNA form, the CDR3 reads TGTGCCAGCAGCGTAGACCCAGATATAGACACTCCATATGGCTACACCTTC.

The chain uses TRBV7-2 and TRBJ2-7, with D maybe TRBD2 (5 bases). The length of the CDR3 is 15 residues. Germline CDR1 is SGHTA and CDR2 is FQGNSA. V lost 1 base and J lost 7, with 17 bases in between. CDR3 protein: CASSLDWKPPGEQYF. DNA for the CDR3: TGTGCCAGCAGCTTAGACTGGAAGCCTCCGGGGGAGCAGTACTTC. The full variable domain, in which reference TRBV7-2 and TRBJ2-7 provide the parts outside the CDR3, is GAGVSQSPSNKVTEKGKDVELRCDPISGHTALYWYRQSLGQGLEFLIYFQGNSAPDKSGLPSDRFSAERTGGSVSTLTIQRTQQEDSAVYLCASSLDWKPPGEQYFGPGTRLTVT.

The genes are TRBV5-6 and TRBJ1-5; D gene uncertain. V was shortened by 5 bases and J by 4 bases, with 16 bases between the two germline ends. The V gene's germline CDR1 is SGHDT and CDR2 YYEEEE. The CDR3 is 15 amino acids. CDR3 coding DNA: TGTGCCAGCAGATCATGGGTCCCTCGTAATCAGCCCCAGCATTTT. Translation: CASRSWVPRNQPQHF.

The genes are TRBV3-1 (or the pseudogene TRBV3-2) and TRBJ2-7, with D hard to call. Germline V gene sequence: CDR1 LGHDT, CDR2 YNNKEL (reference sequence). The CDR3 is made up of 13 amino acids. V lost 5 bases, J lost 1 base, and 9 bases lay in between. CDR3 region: CASSFSESYEQYF. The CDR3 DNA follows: TGTGCCAGCAGCTTCAGCGAGTCCTACGAGCAGTACTTC.

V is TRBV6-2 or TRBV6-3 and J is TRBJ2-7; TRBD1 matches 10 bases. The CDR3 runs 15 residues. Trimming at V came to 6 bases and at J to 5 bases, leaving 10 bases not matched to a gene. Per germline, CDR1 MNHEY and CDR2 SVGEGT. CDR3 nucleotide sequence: TGTGCCAGCAGCCCCGGACAGGGGGAATGGGACGAGCAGTACTTC. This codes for CASSPGQGEWDEQYF.

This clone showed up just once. The CDR3 bases are TGTGCCAGCAGCTTGAACAGGAACACTGAAGCTTTCTTT. This translates into CASSLNRNTEAFF. This sequence joins TRBV7-3 and TRBJ1-1, with D unresolved. V lost 3 bases, J lost 1 base, and 6 bases lay in between. This CDR3 contains 13 residues. CDR1 is SGHTA and CDR2 is FQGTGA in the germline V gene.

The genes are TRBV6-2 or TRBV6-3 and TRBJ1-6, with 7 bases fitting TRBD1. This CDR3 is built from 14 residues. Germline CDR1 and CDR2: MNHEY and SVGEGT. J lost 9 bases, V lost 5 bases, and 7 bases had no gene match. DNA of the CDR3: TGTGCCAGCAGTCAGCGGGCAGGGGGTTCACCCCTCCACTTT. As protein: CASSQRAGGSPLHF.

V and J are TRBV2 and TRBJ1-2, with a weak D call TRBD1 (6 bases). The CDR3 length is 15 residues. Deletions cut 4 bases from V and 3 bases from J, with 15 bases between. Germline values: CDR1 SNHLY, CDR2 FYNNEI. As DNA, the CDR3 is TGTGCCAGCAGTGGTATTACAGGGATGGACTATGGCTACACCTTC. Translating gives CASSGITGMDYGYTF.

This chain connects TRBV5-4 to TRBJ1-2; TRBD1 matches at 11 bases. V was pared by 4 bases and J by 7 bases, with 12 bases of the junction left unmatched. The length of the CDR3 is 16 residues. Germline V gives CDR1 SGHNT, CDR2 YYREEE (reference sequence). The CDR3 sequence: CASSPNAGQGAGGYTF. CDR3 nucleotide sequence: TGTGCCAGCAGCCCAAACGCAGGACAGGGGGCGGGTGGCTACACCTTC.

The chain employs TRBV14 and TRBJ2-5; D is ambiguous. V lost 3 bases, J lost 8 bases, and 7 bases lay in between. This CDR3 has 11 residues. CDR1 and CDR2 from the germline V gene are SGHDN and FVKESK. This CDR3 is CASSQVGTQYF. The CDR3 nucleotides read TGTGCCAGCAGCCAGGTGGGCACCCAGTACTTC.

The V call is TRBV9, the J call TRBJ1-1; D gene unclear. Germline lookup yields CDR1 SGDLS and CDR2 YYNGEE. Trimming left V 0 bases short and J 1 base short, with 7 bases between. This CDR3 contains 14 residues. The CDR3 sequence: CASSVDHGNTEAFF. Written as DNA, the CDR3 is TGTGCCAGCAGCGTAGACCACGGGAACACTGAAGCTTTCTTT.

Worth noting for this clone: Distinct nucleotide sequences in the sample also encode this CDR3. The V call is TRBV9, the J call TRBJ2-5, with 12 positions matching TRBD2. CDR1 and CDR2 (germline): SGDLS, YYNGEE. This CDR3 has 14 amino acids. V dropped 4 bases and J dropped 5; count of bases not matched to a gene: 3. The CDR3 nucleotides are TGTGCCAGCAGCCTTGGACTAGCGGGGGAGACCCAGTACTTC. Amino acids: CASSLGLAGETQYF.

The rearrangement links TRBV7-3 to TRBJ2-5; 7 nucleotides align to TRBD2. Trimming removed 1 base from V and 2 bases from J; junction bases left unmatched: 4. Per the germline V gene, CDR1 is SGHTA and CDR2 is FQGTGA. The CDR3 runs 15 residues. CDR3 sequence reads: CASSLIGGIQETQYF. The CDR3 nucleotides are TGTGCCAGCAGCTTAATCGGGGGGATACAAGAGACCCAGTACTTC.

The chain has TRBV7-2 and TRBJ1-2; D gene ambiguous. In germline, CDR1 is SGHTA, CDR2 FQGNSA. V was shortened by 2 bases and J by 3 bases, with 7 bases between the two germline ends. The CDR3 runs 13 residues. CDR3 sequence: CASSLYGDYGYTF. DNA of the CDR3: TGTGCCAGCAGCTTATATGGGGACTATGGCTACACCTTC.

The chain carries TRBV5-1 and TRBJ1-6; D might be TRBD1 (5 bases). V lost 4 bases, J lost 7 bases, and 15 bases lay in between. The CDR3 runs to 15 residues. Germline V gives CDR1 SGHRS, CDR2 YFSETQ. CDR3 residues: CASSPVGGGNSPLHF. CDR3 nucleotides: TGCGCCAGCAGCCCGGTCGGGGGAGGAAATTCACCCCTCCACTTT.

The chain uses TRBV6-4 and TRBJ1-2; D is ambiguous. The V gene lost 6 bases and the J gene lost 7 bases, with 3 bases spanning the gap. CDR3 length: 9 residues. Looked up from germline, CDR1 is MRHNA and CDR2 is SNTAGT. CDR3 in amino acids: CASRVGYTF. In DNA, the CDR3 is TGTGCCAGCAGAGTTGGCTACACCTTC.